One TCR beta chain is described in this entry. Its antigen remains unknown. This entry belongs to a study of shared clonotypes between healthy human individuals. Study-level background: Donors, aged 18 to 49, were a couple of women and three men. Points from the study as a whole: Sequencing depth was expected to influence donor clonotype sharing.

Genomic DNA (from each subset) was split evenly across several immunoSEQ plates. PCR replicates performed on unsorted PBMC used approximately 320 ng DNA, tens of thousands of T cell genomes. Profiled with immunoSEQ multiplex PCR; TCRdb holds only in-frame clones, not every one. The sample shows about 470,000 clones, about 85% of them seen only once. Per germline, CDR1 MNHNS and CDR2 SASEGT. The CDR3 runs 16 residues. Trimming left V 0 bases short and J 1 base short, with 11 bases between. Input material: PBMCs. The chain combines TRBV6-1 with TRBJ2-3; no reliable D call. The origin of this receptor is a woman aged 40 to 50 in good health. Some clones in this sample may be carry-over from other donors' samples. The CDR3 DNA is TGTGCCAGCAGTGAAGCAATCCTAAAACGCACAGATACGCAGTATTTT. Translated, it gives CASSEAILKRTDTQYF.